The sequence of this T cell receptor beta chain was determined in a study of T cells in Graves' hyperthyroidism and ophthalmopathy (dated by TCRdb to about 2019). A note on the overall study: Peripheral blood was collected at initial diagnosis, before any treatment. Whether ophthalmopathy could be predicted prospectively was tested in an independent validation cohort made up of roughly 19 hyperthyroidism patients plus 17 patients who later progressed to ophthalmopathy. A discovery cohort of approximately 100 patients, about 43 with Graves' ophthalmopathy and over 55 with stable Graves' hyperthyroidism, was used to find distinguishing TCR V-J signatures. Once sampling was done, hyperthyroidism patients were given methimazole at a starting dose of 30 mg daily, whereas ophthalmopathy patients were given high-dose intravenous methylprednisolone. The roughly 90 discovery patients were divided at random into training and test sets in a 7:3 ratio. The paper describes TCR Vbeta CDR3 sequencing of 140 or so peripheral blood samples, made up of about 40 ophthalmopathy patients, roughly 72 hyperthyroidism patients and about 17 progressor patients. In addition, the study compared T-cell repertoires in thyroid tissue and in blood from roughly 6 Graves' hyperthyroidism patients.

The junction carries 7 bases between V and J, which are trimmed by 1 base and 4 bases respectively. The CDR3 has 13 amino acids, counting the end cysteine and phenylalanine. Of the read, only the CDR3 DNA is kept; its 39 bases are in frame from base 1. The germline V gene encodes CDR1 LGHDT and CDR2 YNNKEL (reference sequence). On the study overall, not on this receptor specifically: During validation, the model predicted progression to ophthalmopathy a median of around 6 months ahead of onset, with around 65% sensitivity and 72% to 80% specificity. In cross-validation, a model built on a 13 V-J signature told ophthalmopathy apart from stable hyperthyroidism with 85% to 90% sensitivity and roughly 81% specificity, and in testing the same model reached 80%/75%. Most expanded thyroid clonotypes (frequency above 0.001) were also detected in blood, suggesting blood repertoires may reflect thyroid immune responses. Sample size was not statistically predetermined, and blinding of investigators to group allocation was not performed.

Hyperthyroidism patients were newly diagnosed, had a disease duration of under 2 months, and were aged 18 to 65 years. The study excluded patients with uncontrolled infections, other autoimmune diseases, pregnancy or lactation. Clinical symptoms, serum thyroxine and TRAb, thyroid ultrasound, and orbital computed tomography formed the basis for the diagnoses. Blood from progressor patients was drawn when they were first diagnosed with hyperthyroidism, before any ophthalmopathy symptoms appeared. PBMCs were isolated from around 10 ml of fresh peripheral blood by Ficoll-Paque density gradient centrifugation. Progressor patients were initially diagnosed with Graves' hyperthyroidism and developed ophthalmopathy during follow-up. Trizol reagent was used to extract total RNA, and RNA quality was then checked on an Agilent 2100 Bioanalyzer. The TCR beta CDR3 regions were amplified from the RNA transcripts. The first round of RT-PCR for the TCR CDR3 was performed with the HTBI primer set and the Qiagen OneStep RT-PCR kit. Libraries were constructed in a second round of multiplex PCR, after which size selection and purification were carried out. Libraries were sequenced paired-end with 100 bp reads on an Illumina HiSeq2000. Under the source paper's analysis protocol: SOAPnuke was used to process the raw data, with reads discarded if the reads contained adapters or uncalled bases, had a mean Phred below 15, or lacked an exact constant-primer or identifier match. High-quality paired reads were merged using COPE v1.2.5, and each unique nucleotide sequence was defined as a clonotype. MiTCR v1.1 was used to align the clonotypes against IMGT TRBV, TRBD and TRBJ reference segments. Only V-J combinations with frequency above 0.0001, covering 99.2% of repertoires, were analysed. A TCS score was defined as the ratio between F50 (clonal expansion) and ExV (chaos), using BLOSUM62-based TCRdist between CDR3 peptides within each V-J. Welch's t-statistics and random forest reduced 500 to 650 V-J features to 13, which were used in a naive Bayes classifier (R e1071). TCRdb reprocessed the public reads (quality trimming at Q25 with fastp, clone calling with MiXCR) and kept in-frame beta chains. Rows are unified per CDR3 protein, each entry keeping the most common DNA and genes. The V and J calls come from TCRdb's annotation, not from the publication. The sample includes fewer than 900,000 distinct CDR3 sequences, with around 20% observed a single time. The top ten hold 16% of the sample.

There are many counts of this clonotype. No cognate antigen has been identified for it. Per-base qualities were not stored, and no clone one base away is much larger. This TCR derives from a woman aged 45 to 65 with Graves' hyperthyroidism that later progressed to Graves' ophthalmopathy. The sequence is built from TRBV3-1 and TRBJ1-1; TRBD1 is possibly the D segment (5 matching bases). Sequencing was carried out using blood. Here is the DNA: TGTGCCAGCAGCCAAGGGGGGTTCACTGAAGCTTTCTTT. Its protein reads: CASSQGGFTEAFF.